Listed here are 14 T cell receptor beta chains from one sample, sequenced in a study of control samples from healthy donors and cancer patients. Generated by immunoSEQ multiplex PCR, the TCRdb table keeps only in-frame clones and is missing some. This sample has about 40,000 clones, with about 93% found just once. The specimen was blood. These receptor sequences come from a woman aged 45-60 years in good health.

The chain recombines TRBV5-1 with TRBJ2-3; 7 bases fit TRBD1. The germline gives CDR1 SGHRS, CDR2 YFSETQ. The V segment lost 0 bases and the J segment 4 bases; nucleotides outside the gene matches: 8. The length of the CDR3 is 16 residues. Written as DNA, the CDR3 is TGCGCCAGCAGCTTGGAGGATTTAGGGGGCGCAGATACGCAGTATTTT. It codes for CASSLEDLGGADTQYF.

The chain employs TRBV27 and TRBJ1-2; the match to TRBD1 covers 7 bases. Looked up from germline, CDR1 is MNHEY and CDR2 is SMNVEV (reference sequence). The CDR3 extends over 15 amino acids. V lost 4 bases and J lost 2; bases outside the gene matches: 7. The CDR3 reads CASSSYMTGNYGYTF. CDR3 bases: TGTGCCAGCAGTTCTTACATGACAGGGAACTATGGCTACACCTTC.

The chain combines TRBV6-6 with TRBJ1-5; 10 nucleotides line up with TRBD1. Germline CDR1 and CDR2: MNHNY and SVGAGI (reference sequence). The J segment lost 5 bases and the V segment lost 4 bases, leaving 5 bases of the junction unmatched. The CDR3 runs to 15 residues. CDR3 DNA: TGTGCCAGCAGTTTCACCGGGACAGGGGATCAGCCCCAGCATTTT. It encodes CASSFTGTGDQPQHF.

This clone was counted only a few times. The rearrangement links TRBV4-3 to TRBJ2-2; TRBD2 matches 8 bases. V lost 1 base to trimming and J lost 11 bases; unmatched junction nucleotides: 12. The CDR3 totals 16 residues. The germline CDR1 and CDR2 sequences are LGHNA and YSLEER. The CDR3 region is CASSQAGQSGLAELFF. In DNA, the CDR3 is TGCGCCAGCAGCCAAGCGGGCCAATCCGGACTAGCTGAGCTGTTTTTT.

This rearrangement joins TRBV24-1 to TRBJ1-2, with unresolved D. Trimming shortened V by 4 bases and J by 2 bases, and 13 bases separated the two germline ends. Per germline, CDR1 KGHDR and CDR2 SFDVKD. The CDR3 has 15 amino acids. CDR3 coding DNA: TGTGCCACCAGTGACCCTCCTAGAGGGAACTATGGCTACACCTTC. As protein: CATSDPPRGNYGYTF.

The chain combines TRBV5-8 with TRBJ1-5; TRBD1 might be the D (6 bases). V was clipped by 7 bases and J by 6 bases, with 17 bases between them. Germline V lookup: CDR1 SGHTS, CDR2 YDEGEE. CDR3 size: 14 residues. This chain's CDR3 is CASSGVGGTQPQHF. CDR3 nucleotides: TGTGCCAGCTCCGGGGTTGGGGGCACTCAGCCCCAGCATTTT.

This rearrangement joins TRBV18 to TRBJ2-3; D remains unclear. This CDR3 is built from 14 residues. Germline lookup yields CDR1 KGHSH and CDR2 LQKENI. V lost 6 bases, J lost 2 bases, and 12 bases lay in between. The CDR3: CASSPWRFTDTQYF. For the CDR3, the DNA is TGTGCCAGCTCCCCTTGGCGGTTCACAGATACGCAGTATTTT.

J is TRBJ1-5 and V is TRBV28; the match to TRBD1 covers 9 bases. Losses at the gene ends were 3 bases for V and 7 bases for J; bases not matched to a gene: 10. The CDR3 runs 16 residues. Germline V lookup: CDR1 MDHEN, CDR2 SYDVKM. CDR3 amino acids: CASSFKGTGSAQPQHF. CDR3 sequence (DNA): TGTGCCAGCAGTTTTAAAGGGACAGGGTCGGCGCAGCCCCAGCATTTT. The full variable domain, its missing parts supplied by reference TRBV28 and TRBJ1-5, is DVKVTQSSRYLVKRTGEKVFLECVQDMDHENMFWYRQDPGLGLRLIYFSYDVKMKEKGDIPEGYSVSREKKERFSLILESASTNQTSMYLCASSFKGTGSAQPQHFGDGTRLSIL.

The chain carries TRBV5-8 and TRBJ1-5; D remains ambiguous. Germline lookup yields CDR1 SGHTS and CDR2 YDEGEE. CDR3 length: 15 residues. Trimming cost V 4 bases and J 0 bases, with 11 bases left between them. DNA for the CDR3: TGTGCCAGCAGCCCATTCGGGCTTAGCAATCAGCCCCAGCATTTT. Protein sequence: CASSPFGLSNQPQHF.

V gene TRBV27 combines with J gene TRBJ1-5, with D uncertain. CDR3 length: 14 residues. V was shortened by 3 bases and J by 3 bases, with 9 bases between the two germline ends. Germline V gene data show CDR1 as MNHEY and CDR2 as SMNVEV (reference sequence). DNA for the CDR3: TGTGCCAGCAGTTTTGCGGGTACCAATCAGCCCCAGCATTTT. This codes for CASSFAGTNQPQHF.

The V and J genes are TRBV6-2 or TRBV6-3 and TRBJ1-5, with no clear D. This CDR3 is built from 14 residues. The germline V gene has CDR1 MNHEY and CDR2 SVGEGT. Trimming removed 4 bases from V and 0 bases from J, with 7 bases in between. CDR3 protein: CASSSPYSNQPQHF. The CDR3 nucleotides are TGTGCCAGCAGTTCTCCTTATAGCAATCAGCCCCAGCATTTT.

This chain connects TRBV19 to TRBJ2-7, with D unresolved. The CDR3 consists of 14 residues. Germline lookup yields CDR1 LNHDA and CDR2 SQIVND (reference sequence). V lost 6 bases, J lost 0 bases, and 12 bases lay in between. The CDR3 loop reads CASRPPWGSYEQYF. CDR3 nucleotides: TGTGCCAGTAGACCCCCCTGGGGCTCCTACGAGCAGTACTTC.

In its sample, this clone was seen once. This chain's CDR3 is CASSRTSSTVRRYGYTF. The CDR3, as DNA: TGTGCCAGCAGTCGTACCTCGTCGACAGTCCGACGCTATGGCTACACCTTC. This chain links TRBV28 with TRBJ1-2; TRBD1 is a possible D gene (5 bases). This CDR3 region has 17 residues. CDR1 is MDHEN and CDR2 is SYDVKM in the germline V gene. Trimming left V 5 bases short and J 4 bases short, with 23 bases between.

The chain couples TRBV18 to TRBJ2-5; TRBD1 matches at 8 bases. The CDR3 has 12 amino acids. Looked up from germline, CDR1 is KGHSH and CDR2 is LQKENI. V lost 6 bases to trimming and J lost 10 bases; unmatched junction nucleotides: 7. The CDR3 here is CASSPGGGGQYF. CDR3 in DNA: TGTGCCAGCTCCCCAGGGGGCGGTGGCCAGTACTTC.